The subject of this entry is one TCR beta chain. Its antigen is undetermined. The sample originates from a study of T cell responses to AZD1222 COVID-19 vaccine. The study, taken as a whole, reports: With dominance at 160-218 and 743-854, vaccine-associated CD4 TCRs spanned spike. Repertoire collection took place solely once the T cell response had peaked.

This CDR3 contains 13 residues. V dropped 5 bases and J dropped 4 bases, with 11 bases sitting between them. CDR1 is SGHVS, CDR2 FNYEAQ, per germline. Method: immunoSEQ multiplex PCR; TCRdb's copy keeps in-frame clones and lacks some. In the table there are some 87,000 clones, about 90% of which are singletons. The clonotype comes from an adult in good health. Sequencing was performed on peripheral blood, taken on day 0 of MenACWY control vaccination. This sequence joins TRBV7-6 and TRBJ2-5; no definite D call. CDR3 sequence reads: CASSPISRETQYF. CDR3 coding DNA: TGTGCCAGCAGCCCCATTAGTCGAGAGACCCAGTACTTC.